These 9 T cell receptor beta chains share one sample of origin, sequenced in a study of glioma-infiltrating T cells after dendritic cell vaccination. Measured with immunoSEQ multiplex PCR; TCRdb has only the in-frame clones, and not every one. The table shows fewer than 60,000 clones, with 89% occurring only once. As to time point: after dendritic cell vaccination, including at tumor progression/relapse. The specimen was blood, collected after dendritic cell vaccination. These TCRs come from a human donor with glioblastoma.

The gene calls are TRBV5-1 and TRBJ2-1; 7 bases line up with TRBD1. Unmatched junction bases numbered 4, after V lost 4 bases and J lost 0 bases. Germline lookup yields CDR1 SGHRS and CDR2 YFSETQ. The CDR3 extends over 15 amino acids. The chain's CDR3 is CASSPGQISYNEQFF. Written as DNA, the CDR3 is TGCGCCAGCAGCCCGGGACAGATCTCCTACAATGAGCAGTTCTTC.

Comment on this clone: Mismatch with germline at one junction end may stem from a read error. CDR3 bases: TGTGCTAGCAGCTCTATATTTAGCGGAGTCAATGAGCAGTTCTTC. This sequence encodes CASSSIFSGVNEQFF. This rearrangement joins TRBV7-7 to TRBJ2-1; a weak D match, TRBD2 (6 bases). CDR1 is SSHAT and CDR2 is FNYEAQ in the germline V gene (reference sequence). The CDR3 has 15 amino acids.

The V and J genes are TRBV9 and TRBJ2-7; D remains ambiguous. The V end was cut by 4 bases, the J end by 1 base, with 18 bases between. Germline lookup yields CDR1 SGDLS and CDR2 YYNGEE. CDR3 length: 16 residues. CDR3 sequence reads: CASSSSGSAKSYEQYF. CDR3 DNA sequence: TGTGCCAGCAGCTCTTCCGGGTCAGCAAAGTCCTACGAGCAGTACTTC.

The chain carries TRBV30 and TRBJ2-1, with D uncertain. The CDR3 runs to 14 residues. The V end was cut by 4 bases, the J end by 3 bases, with 13 bases between. Germline-derived CDR1 and CDR2 are GTSNPN and SVGIG (reference sequence). The CDR3 sequence is CAWKPTNGYNEQFF. The CDR3 DNA is TGTGCCTGGAAACCTACTAACGGCTACAATGAGCAGTTCTTC.

The chain is built from TRBV6-1 and TRBJ1-2; 8 nucleotides match TRBD1. This CDR3 region has 14 residues. Germline CDR1 reads MNHNS; CDR2 reads SASEGT. V gave up 5 bases and J gave up 6 bases; unmatched junction bases: 8. The CDR3: CASSPRQGRDGYTF. CDR3 bases: TGTGCCAGCAGTCCTAGACAGGGGCGCGATGGCTACACCTTC.

This chain joins TRBV7-2 and TRBJ1-1; TRBD1 is a possible D gene (5 bases). V was shortened by 3 bases and J by 6 bases, with 8 bases between the two germline ends. The CDR3 loop spans 12 amino acids. Germline loops: CDR1 SGHTA, CDR2 FQGNSA. This chain's CDR3 is CASSFSGAEAFF. As DNA, the CDR3 is TGTGCCAGCAGCTTTTCGGGGGCTGAAGCTTTCTTT.

The DNA of the CDR3 is TGTGCCAGCAGCGAACCCCTAGGCTCTGGGGCCAACGTCCTGACTTTC. It specifies CASSEPLGSGANVLTF. This chain links TRBV7-2 with TRBJ2-6, with D unresolved. This CDR3 spans 16 amino acids. Germline assignment: CDR1 SGHTA and CDR2 FQGNSA. V was clipped by 5 bases and J by 0 bases, with 11 bases between them.

The chain employs TRBV27 and TRBJ1-1, with D hard to call. The CDR3 has 13 amino acids. Trimming took off 10 bases at V and 2 bases at J, with 14 bases between the two ends. In germline, CDR1 is MNHEY, CDR2 SMNVEV (reference sequence). CDR3 residues: CATPLVGNTEAFF. The CDR3 region has the DNA TGTGCCACCCCCCTAGTAGGAAACACTGAAGCTTTCTTT.

CDR3 DNA sequence: TGTGCCTGGAATATCCCACGGCCATCGGGAGGGTACGAGCAGTACTTC. It codes for CAWNIPRPSGGYEQYF. The J gene is TRBJ2-7, the V gene TRBV30, with 8 positions matching TRBD2. The CDR3 spans 16 residues. Germline CDR1 reads GTSNPN; CDR2 reads SVGIG (reference sequence). The V gene end was trimmed by 4 bases and the J gene end by 4 bases; junction bases not matched to a gene: 15.